This TCR beta chain was recovered during a study of control samples from healthy donors and cancer patients. The V and J ends lost 4 bases and 1 base respectively, with 13 bases between them. Germline V CDR1 and CDR2: KGHSH, LQKENI. The CDR3 is made up of 15 amino acids. Sequencing was performed with immunoSEQ multiplex PCR; in TCRdb, only in-frame clones are kept and a portion is missing. The sample comprises over 70,000 clones, about 89% of which are singletons, and roughly a tenth rests with the top ten. V and J are TRBV18 and TRBJ1-1; maybe TRBD1 (5 bases). The sample consisted of PBMCs. This receptor was taken from a woman aged 45-59 years with colorectal cancer. CDR3 protein: CASSLSDSPNTEAFF. The CDR3, as DNA: TGTGCCAGCTCACTATCCGACAGCCCGAACACTGAAGCTTTCTTT. Filled out from reference TRBV18 and TRBJ1-1, the complete variable domain reads NAGVMQNPRHLVRRRGQEARLRCSPMKGHSHVYWYRQLPEEGLKFMVYLQKENIIDESGMPKERFSAEFPKEGPSILRIQQVVRGDSAAYFCASSLSDSPNTEAFFGQGTRLTVV.